This T cell receptor (beta chain) was identified in a study of blood T cells in healthy people across ages. V lost 5 bases and J lost 2; bases outside the gene matches: 6. The CDR3 loop spans 16 amino acids. Germline assignment: CDR1 MRHNA and CDR2 SNTAGT. A second PCR, run for roughly 7 to 12 cycles, used a sample-barcoded 5' primer plus a J-beta primer mix. Tagging of each cDNA molecule was performed by a template-switch adaptor with 12 random nucleotides. In TCRdb, the 5' RACE reads were re-called with MiXCR into one record per CDR3 protein. This sample has 1,500,000 or so distinct CDR3 sequences, with roughly two fifths found just once. Study conclusions and caveats: Donors of long life had a larger count of naive CD4+ cells and greater diversity than aged donors. A strong correlation between TCR beta diversity and naive T cell percentage was seen. Underestimates were what the diversity estimates from one million T cells were considered to be.

Note on this clonotype: Antigen unknown.

Sequencing was carried out using blood. The clonotype was recovered from a woman aged 18-29 years in good health. The V call is TRBV6-4, the J call TRBJ2-3; 11 bases agree with TRBD2. The CDR3 loop is CASSLLAGAPTDTQYF. In DNA, the CDR3 is TGTGCCAGCAGTCTACTAGCGGGGGCCCCCACAGATACGCAGTATTTT.